The next 27 T cell receptor beta chains were all read from a single sample in a study of T cells in Graves' hyperthyroidism and ophthalmopathy (dated 2019 in TCRdb). Libraries came from multiplex PCR. Sequencing used an Illumina HiSeq 2000. The TCR beta CDR3 regions were amplified from RNA transcripts. For the first round of RT-PCR on the TCR CDR3, the HTBI primer set was used together with the Qiagen OneStep RT-PCR kit. The public reads were reanalyzed by TCRdb: fastp trimming at Q25, MiXCR alignment, in-frame beta chains only. Rows with one shared CDR3 protein collapse into an entry with the most common genes and DNA. Across this sample there are 300,000 to 450,000 distinct CDR3 sequences, with around 14% seen only once. The ten largest account for roughly 25% of the sample. Source material: blood. The receptors were gathered from a woman aged 18-35 years with Graves' hyperthyroidism that later progressed to Graves' ophthalmopathy.

The chain employs TRBV5-4 and TRBJ2-1; 9 nucleotides match TRBD1. V gave up 0 bases and J gave up 6 bases; unmatched junction bases: 4. This CDR3 is built from 15 residues. Looked up from germline, CDR1 is SGHNT and CDR2 is YYREEE (reference sequence). The CDR3 DNA is TGTGCCAGCAGCTTGGGGGACAGGGTTTCCAATGAGCAGTTCTTC. Encoded protein: CASSLGDRVSNEQFF.

As to this clonotype: A much larger clonotype is one base distant, so this may be a read error. No conserved phenylalanine or tryptophan is present at the end of the CDR3, so a read error is the likely explanation. V and J are TRBV6-6 and TRBJ2-1; D ambiguous. Deletions cut 0 bases from V and 7 bases from J, with 7 bases between. The CDR3 is made up of 13 amino acids. Germline assignment: CDR1 MNHNY and CDR2 SVGAGI (reference sequence). The CDR3 spells CASSYSLTNEQFL. DNA of the CDR3: TGTGCCAGCAGTTACTCCTTAACGAATGAGCAGTTCCTC.

This clonotype was counted ten times or more. The chain combines TRBV6-1 with TRBJ2-1, with TRBD1 matching over 11 bases. The V and J ends lost 6 bases and 13 bases, in that order; junction bases with no gene match: 11. Per the germline V gene, CDR1 is MNHNS and CDR2 is SASEGT. The CDR3 has 14 amino acids. DNA of the CDR3: TGTGCCAGCAGACCTCCGGGACAGGGGGGCTTCCAGTTCTTC. This codes for CASRPPGQGGFQFF.

V usage is TRBV6-5 and J usage is TRBJ1-2, with D perhaps matching TRBD1 (5 bases). The CDR3 has 14 amino acids. CDR1 is MNHEY and CDR2 is SVGAGI in the germline V gene. Trimming cost V 4 bases and J 4 bases, with 13 bases left between them. The CDR3 loop is CASSLREGIYGYTF. The DNA of the CDR3 is TGTGCCAGCAGTTTAAGGGAGGGGATCTATGGCTACACCTTC.

This clonotype appeared many times. The V and J genes are TRBV5-1 and TRBJ2-7, with 9 nucleotides matching TRBD1. The CDR3 loop spans 16 amino acids. With V trimmed by 1 base and J by 3 bases, 8 bases remained unmatched. Germline CDR1 and CDR2: SGHRS and YFSETQ. The CDR3 region is CASSLIPTGGIYEQYF. Written as DNA, the CDR3 is TGCGCCAGCAGCTTGATACCGACAGGGGGAATCTACGAGCAGTACTTC. Filled out from reference TRBV5-1 and TRBJ2-7, the complete variable domain reads KAGVTQTPRYLIKTRGQQVTLSCSPISGHRSVSWYQQTPGQGLQFLFEYFSETQRNKGNFPGRFSGRQFSNSRSEMNVSTLELGDSALYLCASSLIPTGGIYEQYFGPGTRLTVT.

The gene calls are TRBV27 and TRBJ2-2, with 7 bases lining up with TRBD1. The V segment lost 7 bases and the J segment 4 bases; nucleotides outside the gene matches: 12. This CDR3 contains 16 residues. Germline CDR1 reads MNHEY; CDR2 reads SMNVEV (reference sequence). CDR3 amino acids: CASKRDRVPFTGELFF. DNA of the CDR3: TGTGCCAGCAAGCGCGACAGGGTTCCCTTCACCGGGGAGCTGTTTTTT.

This clonotype was seen many times. The chain has TRBV2 and TRBJ2-2; D gene ambiguous. The ends were cut back, 3 bases at V and 5 bases at J, with 13 bases in the middle. Germline CDR1 and CDR2: SNHLY and FYNNEI. The CDR3 is made up of 15 amino acids. Here the CDR3 reads CASSEASWGTGELFF. The DNA of the CDR3 is TGTGCCAGCAGTGAGGCTAGTTGGGGTACCGGGGAGCTGTTTTTT.

V is TRBV27 and J is TRBJ2-1; 9 positions match TRBD1. Germline V gene sequence: CDR1 MNHEY, CDR2 SMNVEV (reference sequence). V was clipped by 6 bases and J by 2 bases; unmatched bases: 14. The CDR3 is made up of 18 amino acids. CDR3: CASSQYLPGQGPYNEQFF. As DNA, the CDR3 is TGTGCCAGCAGCCAATATCTTCCGGGACAGGGTCCCTACAATGAGCAGTTCTTC.

The sample holds a few counts of this clonotype. The chain couples TRBV5-1 to TRBJ2-5; a weak D match, TRBD1 (6 bases). The CDR3 totals 15 residues. V was shortened by 4 bases and J by 5 bases, with 18 bases between the two germline ends. The germline gives CDR1 SGHRS, CDR2 YFSETQ. CDR3 nucleotides: TGCGCCAGCAGCAGATCGACAGGAGTCGGGGAGACCCAGTACTTC. It encodes CASSRSTGVGETQYF. Supplemented by reference TRBV5-1 and TRBJ2-5, the full variable domain reads KAGVTQTPRYLIKTRGQQVTLSCSPISGHRSVSWYQQTPGQGLQFLFEYFSETQRNKGNFPGRFSGRQFSNSRSEMNVSTLELGDSALYLCASSRSTGVGETQYFGPGTRLLVL.

This clonotype appeared many times. This chain connects TRBV6-5 to TRBJ2-5; 7 bases line up with TRBD1. Looked up from germline, CDR1 is MNHEY and CDR2 is SVGAGI. The CDR3 covers 16 residues. V was pared by 0 bases and J by 2 bases, with 6 bases of the junction left unmatched. The CDR3 is CASSYSTGKGQETQYF. DNA of the CDR3: TGTGCCAGCAGTTACTCGACAGGGAAAGGGCAAGAGACCCAGTACTTC.

There are a few counts of this clonotype. The chain has TRBV18 and TRBJ1-5, with D hard to call. The CDR3 loop spans 13 amino acids. Trimming removed 2 bases from V and 9 bases from J, with 11 bases in between. Germline CDR1 is KGHSH and CDR2 is LQKENI. The CDR3 spells CASSPEGLGPQHF. In nucleotides, the CDR3 is TGTGCCAGCTCACCAGAGGGCCTTGGGCCCCAGCATTTT.

A few counts support this clonotype. The junction differs from germline at one of its ends, possibly a read error. The chain carries TRBV6-2 or TRBV6-3 and TRBJ2-7; TRBD1 matches at 9 bases. The CDR3 extends over 15 amino acids. CDR1 MNHEY and CDR2 SVGEGT come from the germline V gene. CDR3 sequence: CAGSVFRDRAHEQYF. The DNA for the CDR3 is TGTGCCGGCAGTGTGTTCCGGGACAGGGCCCACGAGCAGTACTTC.

To note about this clonotype: A much larger clone lies one base from this, so it may be a read error. The chain's CDR3 is CASSLLAGGHREQYF. In DNA, the CDR3 is TGTGCCAGCAGCCTACTAGCGGGAGGGCATCGTGAGCAGTACTTC. The chain links TRBV7-6 to TRBJ2-7; 13 bases are shared with TRBD2. CDR1 and CDR2 from the germline V gene are SGHVS and FNYEAQ. The CDR3 has 15 residues. The J segment lost 7 bases and the V segment lost 5 bases, leaving 8 bases of the junction unmatched. Looking up the rest from reference TRBV7-6 and TRBJ2-7 gives the full variable domain: GAGVSQSPRYKVTKRGQDVALRCDPISGHVSLYWYRQALGQGPEFLTYFNYEAQQDKSGLPNDRFSAERPEGSISTLTIQRTEQRDSAMYRCASSLLAGGHREQYFGPGTRLTVT.

This clonotype was detected many times. The J gene is TRBJ2-5, the V gene TRBV29-1, with 7 bases identical to TRBD2. This CDR3 is built from 15 residues. V shed 0 bases and J 0 bases; nucleotides not matched to a gene: 4. The germline gives CDR1 SQVTM, CDR2 ANQGSEA. CDR3 residues: CSVEESGTYQETQYF. The CDR3 DNA is TGCAGCGTTGAAGAGAGCGGGACGTACCAAGAGACCCAGTACTTC.

This clonotype was counted ten times or more. V gene TRBV10-3 combines with J gene TRBJ2-1; 11 bases are shared with TRBD2. Germline loops: CDR1 ENHRY, CDR2 SYGVKD. The CDR3 contains 19 residues. The V and J ends lost 2 bases and 3 bases, in that order; junction bases with no gene match: 12. The CDR3 DNA reads TGTGCCATCAGTGAGGAGGTTAGCGGGAGGGCCACGCACTACAATGAGCAGTTCTTC. Protein: CAISEEVSGRATHYNEQFF.

This clonotype was detected many times. The chain combines TRBV28 with TRBJ1-2; TRBD1 matches at 10 bases. The CDR3 is made up of 17 amino acids. J lost 5 bases, V lost 8 bases, and 17 bases had no gene match. Germline V gives CDR1 MDHEN, CDR2 SYDVKM. CDR3 nucleotide sequence: TGTGCCAGCCTCCCTTCCGGGACAGGGGCGTTCGGGTATGGCTACACCTTC. It is translated as CASLPSGTGAFGYGYTF.

The chain combines TRBV27 with TRBJ2-6; no definite D call. This CDR3 is built from 14 residues. V gave up 7 bases and J gave up 1 base, with 8 bases separating them. Germline loops: CDR1 MNHEY, CDR2 SMNVEV (reference sequence). CDR3 residues: CASTVHSGANVLTF. In nucleotides, the CDR3 is TGTGCCAGCACGGTTCATTCTGGGGCCAACGTCCTGACTTTC. The entire variable domain, with the rest obtained from reference TRBV27 and TRBJ2-6, is as follows: EAQVTQNPRYLITVTGKKLTVTCSQNMNHEYMSWYRQDPGLGLRQIYYSMNVEVTDKGDVPEGYKVSRKEKRNFPLILESPSPNQTSLYFCASTVHSGANVLTFGAGSRLTVL.

The V gene is TRBV4-3, the J gene TRBJ2-2, with D maybe TRBD1 (6 bases). V lost 2 bases, J lost 9 bases, and 16 bases lay in between. The CDR3 totals 15 residues. The germline V gene has CDR1 LGHNA and CDR2 YSLEER. Written as DNA, the CDR3 is TGCGCCAGCAGCCAACTAACAGGGTCGACCCGGGAGCTGTTTTTT. As protein: CASSQLTGSTRELFF.

The chain uses TRBV18 and TRBJ1-3, with 7 positions matching TRBD1. Germline trimming cut 4 bases from V and 0 bases from J; bases unmatched to any gene: 15. Germline CDR1 is KGHSH and CDR2 is LQKENI. CDR3 length: 19 amino acids. The CDR3 sequence: CASSQTLPATGFSGNTIYF. As DNA, the CDR3 is TGTGCCAGCTCACAAACCTTGCCGGCGACAGGGTTCTCTGGAAACACCATATATTTT.

Many counts were recorded for this clonotype. The rearrangement joins TRBV7-2 to TRBJ1-5; TRBD1 is a possible D gene (6 bases). The V end was cut by 1 base, the J end by 7 bases, with 14 bases between. The germline gives CDR1 SGHTA, CDR2 FQGNSA. This CDR3 is 15 amino acids long. The CDR3, as DNA: TGTGCCAGCAGCTTAGAAACAGGGTGGAGGCAGCCCCAGCATTTT. Protein: CASSLETGWRQPQHF.

This clonotype was observed at least ten times. V usage is TRBV20-1 and J usage is TRBJ2-7; 10 nucleotides agree with TRBD1. Trimming removed 5 bases from V and 5 bases from J; junction bases left unmatched: 12. This CDR3 contains 15 residues. Germline V gives CDR1 DFQATT, CDR2 SNEGSKA (reference sequence). The CDR3 bases are TGCAGTGCTGCTGAAGGGGGACAGGGGTTCAACGAGCAGTACTTC. Protein: CSAAEGGQGFNEQYF.

There are a few counts of this clonotype. This chain joins TRBV24-1 and TRBJ2-2; D is perhaps TRBD2 (5 bases). The CDR3 is 17 amino acids. Germline loops: CDR1 KGHDR, CDR2 SFDVKD. The V end was cut by 5 bases, the J end by 1 base, with 16 bases between. The CDR3 protein is CATSVYGNPGNTGELFF. CDR3 DNA sequence: TGTGCCACCAGTGTCTACGGGAATCCGGGGAACACCGGGGAGCTGTTTTTT.

This clonotype was seen many times. The V and J genes are TRBV2 and TRBJ2-3; D is ambiguous. The V and J ends lost 8 bases and 1 base respectively, with 19 bases between them. Germline CDR1 reads SNHLY; CDR2 reads FYNNEI. The CDR3 has 16 residues. CDR3 nucleotides: TGTGCCAGCCTGGGATTGACGAGAGGAGGCACAGATACGCAGTATTTT. Its translation is CASLGLTRGGTDTQYF.

The chain uses TRBV7-9 and TRBJ2-5; a weak D match, TRBD1 (7 bases). CDR3 length equals 16 residues. Germline lookup yields CDR1 SEHNR and CDR2 FQNEAQ (reference sequence). The V end was cut by 4 bases, the J end by 4 bases, with 19 bases between. CDR3 nucleotide sequence: TGTGCCAGCAGCTCACCGACAGGGAAGGGGGGAGAGACCCAGTACTTC. Its translation is CASSSPTGKGGETQYF.

This clonotype occurred once. An end of the junction differs from the germline gene, which may be a read error. The chain carries TRBV12-3 or TRBV12-4 and TRBJ2-7; 8 bases line up with TRBD1. The CDR3 extends over 15 amino acids. CDR3 in amino acids: CACSLSGGAPYEQYF. CDR3 sequence (DNA): TGTGCCTGCAGTTTGTCAGGGGGCGCGCCGTACGAGCAGTACTTC.

The V call is TRBV3-1, the J call TRBJ2-5, with D perhaps matching TRBD2 (5 bases). Trimming removed 3 bases from V and 2 bases from J, with 10 bases in between. The V gene's germline CDR1 is LGHDT and CDR2 YNNKEL (reference sequence). The CDR3 extends over 14 amino acids. The CDR3 nucleotides are TGTGCCAGCAGCCATTCGGGGAGTCAAGAGACCCAGTACTTC. Translated, it gives CASSHSGSQETQYF.

The V gene is TRBV27, the J gene TRBJ2-5; 7 bases align to TRBD2. Germline CDR1 MNHEY, CDR2 SMNVEV (reference sequence). CDR3 length: 14 amino acids. V lost 7 bases, J lost 0 bases, and 5 bases stayed unmatched. DNA of the CDR3: TGTGCCAGCATAGGACTAGGGAACCAAGAGACCCAGTACTTC. Translation: CASIGLGNQETQYF.